The clone carrying this TCR beta chain was detected a few times. What it recognizes is unknown. The data were taken from a study of identical twins. The authors used template switching to add a universal primer site and gave cDNA unique molecular identifiers. TCRdb itself ran the 5' RACE reads through MiXCR, one entry per CDR3 protein. Of 450,000 or so distinct CDR3 sequences in the sample, around 14% are singletons; the top ten hold 0.4% to 0.55%. The CDR3 is 15 residues long. With 3 bases clipped from V and 7 bases from J, the junction kept 9 bases outside the gene matches. General study findings and limits: Twin-shared out-of-frame alpha sequences were enriched for low generation probability. For cord blood, abundant beta clonotypes had fewer insertions, unlike memory repertoires, which showed none. Conclusions relied on cross-sectional statistical analysis, not following the same donors.

The same sample was also studied in work on yellow fever vaccine responses in identical twins.

Sequencing input: CD4+ T cells sorted from blood. This chain joins TRBV12-3 or TRBV12-4 and TRBJ2-7; 10 bases fit TRBD1. The sequence was collected from a woman younger than 35 in good health. The CDR3 DNA is TGTGCCAGCAGTTTGGTGTTCGACAGGGGGCTTGAGCAGTACTTC. Translated, it gives CASSLVFDRGLEQYF.